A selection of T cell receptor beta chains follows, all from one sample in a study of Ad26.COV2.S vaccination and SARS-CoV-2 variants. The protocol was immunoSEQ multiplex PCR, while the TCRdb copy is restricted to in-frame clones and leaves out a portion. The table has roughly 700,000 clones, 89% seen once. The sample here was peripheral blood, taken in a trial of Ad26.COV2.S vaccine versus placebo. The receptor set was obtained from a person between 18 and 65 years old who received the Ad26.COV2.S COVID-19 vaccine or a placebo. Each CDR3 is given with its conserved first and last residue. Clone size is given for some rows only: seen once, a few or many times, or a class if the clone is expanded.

cdr3_aa: CASSFDRNTEAFF
clone_size: few
j_call: TRBJ1-1
v_call: TRBV12-3/TRBV12-4

cdr3_aa: CAWSVLSEQYF
clone_size: .
j_call: TRBJ2-7
v_call: TRBV30

cdr3_aa: CASSQSAFSSSYNEQFF
clone_size: .
j_call: TRBJ2-1
v_call: TRBV4-3

cdr3_aa: CASSQVSTTGRPQHF
clone_size: .
j_call: TRBJ1-5
v_call: TRBV4-2

cdr3_aa: CASSRRDVGPTDTQYF
clone_size: .
j_call: TRBJ2-3
v_call: TRBV5-1

cdr3_aa: CASSERQRAVDTQYF
clone_size: once
j_call: TRBJ2-3
v_call: TRBV2

cdr3_aa: CASSAQASSYNEQFF
clone_size: .
j_call: TRBJ2-1
v_call: TRBV9

cdr3_aa: CASSLMGQGEGEQYF
clone_size: .
j_call: TRBJ2-7
v_call: TRBV5-8

cdr3_aa: CASSVVPAGVLQAQYF
clone_size: once
j_call: TRBJ2-3
v_call: TRBV9

cdr3_aa: CASSYSVLNQPQHF
clone_size: .
j_call: TRBJ1-5
v_call: TRBV6-2/TRBV6-3

cdr3_aa: CASRMTDRSNEKLFF
clone_size: .
j_call: TRBJ1-4
v_call: TRBV19

cdr3_aa: CASSLVAGGYSNQPQHF
clone_size: .
j_call: TRBJ1-5
v_call: TRBV7-2

cdr3_aa: CASGTSGSYNEQFF
clone_size: .
j_call: TRBJ2-1
v_call: TRBV5-1

cdr3_aa: CASSVHGADQPQHF
clone_size: .
j_call: TRBJ1-5
v_call: TRBV6-5

cdr3_aa: CASSDQYSNQPQHF
clone_size: .
j_call: TRBJ1-5
v_call: TRBV2

cdr3_aa: CASSGTVPGETQYF
clone_size: once
j_call: TRBJ2-5
v_call: TRBV5-4

cdr3_aa: CASSLAGAGRTQYF
clone_size: .
j_call: TRBJ2-5
v_call: TRBV27

cdr3_aa: CASSLGTYNEQFF
clone_size: .
j_call: TRBJ2-1
v_call: TRBV7-9

cdr3_aa: CASSPRQGAYEQYF
clone_size: once
j_call: TRBJ2-7
v_call: TRBV9

cdr3_aa: CASRTGTGNTGELFF
clone_size: .
j_call: TRBJ2-2
v_call: TRBV19

cdr3_aa: CASSLVGPINTGELFF
clone_size: .
j_call: TRBJ2-2
v_call: TRBV11-2

cdr3_aa: CASSPQGISSYEQYF
clone_size: .
j_call: TRBJ2-7
v_call: TRBV5-1

cdr3_aa: CASSVARDYEQYF
clone_size: .
j_call: TRBJ2-7
v_call: TRBV5-4

cdr3_aa: CASSHPTGGAGTEAFF
clone_size: .
j_call: TRBJ1-1
v_call: TRBV11-1

cdr3_aa: CASSRSGGTTGHEQYF
clone_size: .
j_call: TRBJ2-7
v_call: TRBV7-2

cdr3_aa: CASSSGGGLPYEQFF
clone_size: .
j_call: TRBJ2-1
v_call: TRBV5-4

cdr3_aa: CASSRLGEAYNEQFF
clone_size: .
j_call: TRBJ2-1
v_call: TRBV5-1

cdr3_aa: CASSYGVLLNSPLHF
clone_size: .
j_call: TRBJ1-6
v_call: TRBV27

cdr3_aa: CATSDLRLAGGNEQFF
clone_size: once
j_call: TRBJ2-1
v_call: TRBV24-1

cdr3_aa: CASSVDGATGELFF
clone_size: .
j_call: TRBJ2-2
v_call: TRBV2

cdr3_aa: CASSDLENSPLHF
clone_size: few
j_call: TRBJ1-6
v_call: TRBV5-4

cdr3_aa: CAWGTRAKGSEKLFF
clone_size: .
j_call: TRBJ1-4
v_call: TRBV30

cdr3_aa: CASSLDPSSGNTIYF
clone_size: .
j_call: TRBJ1-3
v_call: TRBV7-8

cdr3_aa: CASSAQETQYF
clone_size: few
j_call: TRBJ2-5
v_call: TRBV5-1

cdr3_aa: CASTPPWAGHSQPQHF
clone_size: .
j_call: TRBJ1-5
v_call: TRBV19

cdr3_aa: CASSLYGDISYEQYF
clone_size: few
j_call: TRBJ2-7
v_call: TRBV27

cdr3_aa: CASSLRMGTGGDEKLFF
clone_size: .
j_call: TRBJ1-4
v_call: TRBV5-5

cdr3_aa: CASSLGVSSYNEQFF
clone_size: .
j_call: TRBJ2-1
v_call: TRBV7-2

cdr3_aa: CAWSRQGNEKLFF
clone_size: .
j_call: TRBJ1-4
v_call: TRBV30

cdr3_aa: CASSTTGGTEAFF
clone_size: .
j_call: TRBJ1-1
v_call: TRBV19

cdr3_aa: CASSYRAGELFF
clone_size: few
j_call: TRBJ2-2
v_call: TRBV19